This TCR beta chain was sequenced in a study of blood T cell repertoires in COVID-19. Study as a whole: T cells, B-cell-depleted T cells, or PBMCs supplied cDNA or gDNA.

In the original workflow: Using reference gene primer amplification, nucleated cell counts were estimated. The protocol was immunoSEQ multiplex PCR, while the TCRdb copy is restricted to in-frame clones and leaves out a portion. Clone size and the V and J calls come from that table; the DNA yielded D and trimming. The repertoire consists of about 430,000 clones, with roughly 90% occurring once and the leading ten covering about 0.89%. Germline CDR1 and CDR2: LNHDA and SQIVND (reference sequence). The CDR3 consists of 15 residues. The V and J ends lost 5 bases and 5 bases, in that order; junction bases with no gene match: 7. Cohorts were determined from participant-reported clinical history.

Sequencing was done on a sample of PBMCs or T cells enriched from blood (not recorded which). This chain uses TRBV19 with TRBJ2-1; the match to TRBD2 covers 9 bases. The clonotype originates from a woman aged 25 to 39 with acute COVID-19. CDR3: CASSFGLASDNEQFF. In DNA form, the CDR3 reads TGTGCCAGTAGTTTCGGACTAGCGAGCGACAATGAGCAGTTCTTC.